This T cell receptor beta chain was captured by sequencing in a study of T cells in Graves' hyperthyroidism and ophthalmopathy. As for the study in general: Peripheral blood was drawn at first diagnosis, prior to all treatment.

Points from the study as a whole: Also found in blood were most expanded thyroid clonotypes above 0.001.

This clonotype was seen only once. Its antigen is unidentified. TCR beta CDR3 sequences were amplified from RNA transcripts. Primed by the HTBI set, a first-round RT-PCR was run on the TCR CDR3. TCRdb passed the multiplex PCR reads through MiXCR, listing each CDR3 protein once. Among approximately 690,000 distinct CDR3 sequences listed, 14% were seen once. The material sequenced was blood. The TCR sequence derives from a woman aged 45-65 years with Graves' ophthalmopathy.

The CDR3 is CASSRQIGDEQFF. CDR3 nucleotides: TGTGCCAGTAGTAGACAAATCGGCGATGAGCAGTTCTTC. The chain links TRBV19 to TRBJ2-1; D gene uncertain. Germline CDR1 and CDR2: LNHDA and SQIVND (reference sequence). Trimming pared 4 bases from V and 8 bases from J, leaving 12 bases between. The CDR3 is 13 residues long.